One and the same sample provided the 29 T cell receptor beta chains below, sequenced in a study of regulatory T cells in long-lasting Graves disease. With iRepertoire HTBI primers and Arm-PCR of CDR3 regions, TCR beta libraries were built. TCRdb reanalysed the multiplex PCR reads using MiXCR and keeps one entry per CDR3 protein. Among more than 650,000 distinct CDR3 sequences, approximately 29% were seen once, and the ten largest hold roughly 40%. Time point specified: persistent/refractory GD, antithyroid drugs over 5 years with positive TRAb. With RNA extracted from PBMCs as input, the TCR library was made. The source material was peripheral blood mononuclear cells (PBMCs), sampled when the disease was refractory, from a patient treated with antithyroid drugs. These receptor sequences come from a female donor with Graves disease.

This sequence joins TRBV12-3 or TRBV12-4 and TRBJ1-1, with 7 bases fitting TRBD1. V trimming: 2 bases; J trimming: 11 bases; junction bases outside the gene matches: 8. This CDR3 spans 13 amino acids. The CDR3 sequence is CASSLWDSRGAFF. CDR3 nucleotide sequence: TGTGCCAGCAGTTTATGGGACAGCAGGGGGGCTTTCTTT.

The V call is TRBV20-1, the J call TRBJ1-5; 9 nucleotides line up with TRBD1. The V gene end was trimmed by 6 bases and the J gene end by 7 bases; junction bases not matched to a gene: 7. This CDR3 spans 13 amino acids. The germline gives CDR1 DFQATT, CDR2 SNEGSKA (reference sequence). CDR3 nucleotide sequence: TGCAGTGCGCCCAGACAGGGGGAGCAGCCCCAGCATTTT. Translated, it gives CSAPRQGEQPQHF.

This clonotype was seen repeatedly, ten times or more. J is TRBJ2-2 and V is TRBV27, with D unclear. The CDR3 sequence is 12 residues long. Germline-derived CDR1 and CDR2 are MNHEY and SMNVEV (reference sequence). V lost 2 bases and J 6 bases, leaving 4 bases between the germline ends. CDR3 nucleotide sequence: TGTGCCAGCAGTTTAGTTTCCGGGGAGCTGTTTTTT. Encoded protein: CASSLVSGELFF.

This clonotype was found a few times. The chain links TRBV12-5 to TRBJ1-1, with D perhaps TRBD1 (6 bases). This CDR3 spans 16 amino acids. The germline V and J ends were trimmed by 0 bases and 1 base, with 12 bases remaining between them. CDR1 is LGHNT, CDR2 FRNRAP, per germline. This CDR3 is CASGLVRGQQNTEAFF. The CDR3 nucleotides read TGTGCTAGTGGTTTGGTACGGGGGCAACAGAACACTGAAGCTTTCTTT.

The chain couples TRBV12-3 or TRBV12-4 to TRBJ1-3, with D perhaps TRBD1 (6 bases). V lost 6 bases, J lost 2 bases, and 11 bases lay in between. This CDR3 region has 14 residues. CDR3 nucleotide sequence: TGTGCCAGCAGCCACAGGGCAGCTGGAAACACCATATATTTT. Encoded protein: CASSHRAAGNTIYF.

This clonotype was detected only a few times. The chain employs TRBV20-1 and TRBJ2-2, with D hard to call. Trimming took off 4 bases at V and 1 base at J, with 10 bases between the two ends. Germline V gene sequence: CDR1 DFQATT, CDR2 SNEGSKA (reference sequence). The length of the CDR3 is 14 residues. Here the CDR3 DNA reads TGCAGTGCTAACGAGCTTGGGAACACCGGGGAGCTGTTTTTT. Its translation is CSANELGNTGELFF.

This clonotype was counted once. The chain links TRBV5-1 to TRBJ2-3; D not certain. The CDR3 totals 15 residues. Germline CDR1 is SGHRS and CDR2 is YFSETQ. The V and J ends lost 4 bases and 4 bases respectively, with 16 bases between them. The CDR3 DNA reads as TGCGCCAGCAGCCCGGCCGGAACCCGCGCAGATACGCAGTATTTT. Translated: CASSPAGTRADTQYF.

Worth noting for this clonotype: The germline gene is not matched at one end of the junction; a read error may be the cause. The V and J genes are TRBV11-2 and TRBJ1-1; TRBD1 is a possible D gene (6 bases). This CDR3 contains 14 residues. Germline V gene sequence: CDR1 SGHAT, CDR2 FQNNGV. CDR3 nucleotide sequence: TGTGCCAGCAGCTCTAAAGGACAGCGCACTGGAGCTTTCTTT. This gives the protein CASSSKGQRTGAFF.

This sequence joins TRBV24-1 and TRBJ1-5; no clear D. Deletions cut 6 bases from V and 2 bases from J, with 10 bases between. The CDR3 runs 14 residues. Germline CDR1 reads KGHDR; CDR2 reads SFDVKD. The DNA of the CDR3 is TGTGCCACCAGTACCGGTTTGGGCAATCAGCCCCAGCATTTT. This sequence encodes CATSTGLGNQPQHF.

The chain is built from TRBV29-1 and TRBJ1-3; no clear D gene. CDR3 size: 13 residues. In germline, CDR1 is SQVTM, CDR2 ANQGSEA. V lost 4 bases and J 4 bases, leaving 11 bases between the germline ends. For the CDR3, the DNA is TGCAGCGTTGTAGAGGGTCCAGGAAACACCATATATTTT. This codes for CSVVEGPGNTIYF.

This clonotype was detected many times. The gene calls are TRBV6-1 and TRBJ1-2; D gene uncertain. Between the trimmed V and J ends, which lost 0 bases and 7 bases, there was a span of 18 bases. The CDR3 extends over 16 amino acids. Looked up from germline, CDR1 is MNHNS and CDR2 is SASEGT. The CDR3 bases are TGTGCCAGCAGTGAAGCGGGAGGACGGACGAAACCTGGCTACACCTTC. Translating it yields CASSEAGGRTKPGYTF.

DNA of the CDR3: TGCGCCAGCAGCCAACTAGGACTTAACATTCAGTACTTC. Encoded protein: CASSQLGLNIQYF. The genes are TRBV4-1 and TRBJ2-4, with D possibly matching TRBD2 (5 bases). From germline, CDR1 is MGHRA and CDR2 YSYEKL. Trimming pared 2 bases from V and 7 bases from J, leaving 9 bases between. The CDR3 is 13 residues long.

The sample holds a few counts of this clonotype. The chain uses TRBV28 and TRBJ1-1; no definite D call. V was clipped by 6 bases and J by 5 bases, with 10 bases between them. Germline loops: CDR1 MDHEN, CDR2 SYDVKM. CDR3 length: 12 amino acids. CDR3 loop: CASREGWTEAFF. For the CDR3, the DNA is TGTGCCAGCAGGGAGGGTTGGACTGAAGCTTTCTTT.

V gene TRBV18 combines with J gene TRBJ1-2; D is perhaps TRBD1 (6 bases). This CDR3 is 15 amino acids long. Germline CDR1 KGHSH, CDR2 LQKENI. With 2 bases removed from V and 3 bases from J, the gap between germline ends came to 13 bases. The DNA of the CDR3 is TGTGCCAGCTCACCAGTCGCAGGGGAAGACTATGGCTACACCTTC. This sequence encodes CASSPVAGEDYGYTF.

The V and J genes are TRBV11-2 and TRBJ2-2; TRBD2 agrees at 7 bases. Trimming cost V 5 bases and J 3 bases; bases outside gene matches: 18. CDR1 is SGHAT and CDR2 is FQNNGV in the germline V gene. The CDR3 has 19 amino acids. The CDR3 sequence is CASSPTMGSASGHTGELFF. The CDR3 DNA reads TGTGCCAGCAGCCCTACTATGGGTAGTGCTAGCGGCCACACCGGGGAGCTGTTTTTT. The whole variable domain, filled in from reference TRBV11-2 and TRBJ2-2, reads EAGVAQSPRYKIIEKRQSVAFWCNPISGHATLYWYQQILGQGPKLLIQFQNNGVVDDSQLPKDRFSAERLKGVDSTLKIQPAKLEDSAVYLCASSPTMGSASGHTGELFFGEGSRLTVL.

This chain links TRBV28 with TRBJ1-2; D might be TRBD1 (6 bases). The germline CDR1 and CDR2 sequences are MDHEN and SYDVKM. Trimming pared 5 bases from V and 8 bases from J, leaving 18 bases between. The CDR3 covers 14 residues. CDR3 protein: CASSLGYRALGYTF. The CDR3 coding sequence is TGTGCCAGCAGTCTCGGGTACAGGGCCCTCGGCTACACCTTC.

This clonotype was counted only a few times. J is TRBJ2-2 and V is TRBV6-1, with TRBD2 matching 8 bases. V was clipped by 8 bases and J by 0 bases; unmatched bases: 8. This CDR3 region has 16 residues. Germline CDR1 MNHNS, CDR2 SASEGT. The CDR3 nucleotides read TGTGCCAGCGGGGTTAGCGGGGCCTCGAACACCGGGGAGCTGTTTTTT. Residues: CASGVSGASNTGELFF.

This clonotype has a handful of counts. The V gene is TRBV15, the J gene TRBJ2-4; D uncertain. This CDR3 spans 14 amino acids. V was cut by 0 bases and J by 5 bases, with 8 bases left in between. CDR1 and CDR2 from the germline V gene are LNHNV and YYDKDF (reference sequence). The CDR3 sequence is CATSRDWAQNIQYF. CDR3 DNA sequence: TGTGCCACCAGCAGAGATTGGGCACAAAACATTCAGTACTTC.

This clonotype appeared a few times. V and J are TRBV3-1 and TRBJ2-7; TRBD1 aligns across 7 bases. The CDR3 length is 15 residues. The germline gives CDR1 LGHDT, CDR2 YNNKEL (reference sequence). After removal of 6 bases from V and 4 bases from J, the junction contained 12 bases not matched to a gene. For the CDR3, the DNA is TGTGCCAGCAGACCTTCCGGGACAGATGGATACGAGCAGTACTTC. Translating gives CASRPSGTDGYEQYF.

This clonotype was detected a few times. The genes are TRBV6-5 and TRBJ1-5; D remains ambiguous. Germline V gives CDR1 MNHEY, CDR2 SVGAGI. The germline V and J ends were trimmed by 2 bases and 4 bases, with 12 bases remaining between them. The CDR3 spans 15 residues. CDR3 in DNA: TGTGCCAGCAGTTACACCTCGGAAACAAATCAGCCCCAGCATTTT. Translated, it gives CASSYTSETNQPQHF.

The CDR3 region is CSARPPGQGSYEQYF. In nucleotides, the CDR3 is TGCAGTGCTAGGCCTCCGGGACAGGGATCCTACGAGCAGTACTTC. The gene calls are TRBV20-1 and TRBJ2-7, with TRBD1 identical over 9 bases. V shed 3 bases, J shed 1 base, and the junction held 7 bases outside the gene matches. Germline V CDR1 and CDR2: DFQATT, SNEGSKA (reference sequence). The length of the CDR3 is 15 residues.

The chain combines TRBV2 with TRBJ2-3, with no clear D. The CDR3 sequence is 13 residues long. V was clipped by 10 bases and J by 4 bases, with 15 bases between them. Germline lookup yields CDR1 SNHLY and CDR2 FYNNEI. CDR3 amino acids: CATTSGEADTQYF. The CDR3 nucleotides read TGTGCCACCACGTCAGGAGAAGCAGATACGCAGTATTTT. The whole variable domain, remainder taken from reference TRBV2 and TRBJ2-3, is EPEVTQTPSHQVTQMGQEVILRCVPISNHLYFYWYRQILGQKVEFLVSFYNNEISEKSEIFDDQFSVERPDGSNFTLKIRSTKLEDSAMYFCATTSGEADTQYFGPGTRLTVL.

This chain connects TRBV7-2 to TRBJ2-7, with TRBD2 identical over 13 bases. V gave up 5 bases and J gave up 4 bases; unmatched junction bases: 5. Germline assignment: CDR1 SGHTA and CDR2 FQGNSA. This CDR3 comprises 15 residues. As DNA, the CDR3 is TGTGCCAGCAGCGCAAAGACTAGCGGGGGGTACGAGCAGTACTTC. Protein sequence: CASSAKTSGGYEQYF.

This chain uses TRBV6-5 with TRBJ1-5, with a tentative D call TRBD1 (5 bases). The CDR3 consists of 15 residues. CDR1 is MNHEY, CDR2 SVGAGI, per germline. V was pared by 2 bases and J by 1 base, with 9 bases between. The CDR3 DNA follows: TGTGCCAGCAGTTACCTCGAGGGGAGCAATCAGCCCCAGCATTTT. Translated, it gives CASSYLEGSNQPQHF.

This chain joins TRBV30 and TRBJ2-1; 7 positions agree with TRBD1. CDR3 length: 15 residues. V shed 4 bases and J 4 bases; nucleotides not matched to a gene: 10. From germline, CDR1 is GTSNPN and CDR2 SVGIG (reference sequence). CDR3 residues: CAWKVPGGRYNEQFF. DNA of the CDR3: TGTGCCTGGAAGGTTCCAGGGGGTAGGTACAATGAGCAGTTCTTC.

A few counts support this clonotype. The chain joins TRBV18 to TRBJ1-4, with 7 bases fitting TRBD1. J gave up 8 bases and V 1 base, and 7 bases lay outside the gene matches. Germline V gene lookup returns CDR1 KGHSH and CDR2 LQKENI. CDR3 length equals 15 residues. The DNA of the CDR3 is TGTGCCAGCTCACCACGAGACAGGGAGGAGGAAAAACTGTTTTTT. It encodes CASSPRDREEEKLFF.

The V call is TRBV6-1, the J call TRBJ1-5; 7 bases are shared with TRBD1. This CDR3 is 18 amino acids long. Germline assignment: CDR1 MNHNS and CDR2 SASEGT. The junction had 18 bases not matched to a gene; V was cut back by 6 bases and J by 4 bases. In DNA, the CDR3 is TGTGCCAGCAGCCCTCAACCACAGGGGCTAGTTACTAATCAGCCCCAGCATTTT. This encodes CASSPQPQGLVTNQPQHF.

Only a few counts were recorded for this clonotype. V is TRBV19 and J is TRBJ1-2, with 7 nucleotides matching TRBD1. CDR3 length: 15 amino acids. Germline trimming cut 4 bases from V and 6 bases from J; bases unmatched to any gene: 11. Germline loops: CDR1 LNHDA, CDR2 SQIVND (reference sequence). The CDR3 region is CASSTRDRPRHGYTF. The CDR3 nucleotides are TGTGCCAGTAGTACCCGGGACAGACCGAGACATGGCTACACCTTC.

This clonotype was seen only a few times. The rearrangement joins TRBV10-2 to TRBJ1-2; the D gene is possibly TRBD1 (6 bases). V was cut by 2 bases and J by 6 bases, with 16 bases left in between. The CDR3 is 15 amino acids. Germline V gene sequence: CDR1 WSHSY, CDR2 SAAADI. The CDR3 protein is CASSETRGDPDGYTF. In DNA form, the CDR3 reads TGCGCCAGCAGTGAGACCAGGGGCGATCCCGATGGCTACACCTTC.